This passage covers 23 T cell receptor beta chains from one sample sequenced in a study of graft-versus-host responses after intestinal transplantation. Here immunoSEQ multiplex PCR was the method, and the copy in TCRdb shows in-frame clones only, minus some. The sample has 15,000 or so clones, 80% to 90% seen once. The source material was PBMCs, sampled around 110 days after intestinal transplant. The receptors derive from a human patient who received an intestinal transplant, so some T cells may come from the graft donor.

J is TRBJ1-5 and V is TRBV6-6; D possibly corresponds to TRBD1 (6 bases). This CDR3 contains 14 residues. CDR1 MNHNY and CDR2 SVGAGI come from the germline V gene (reference sequence). V was shortened by 6 bases and J by 6 bases, with 15 bases between the two germline ends. Written as DNA, the CDR3 is TGTGCCAGCAGGAGTCGCGGGACATCTCAGCCCCAGCATTTT. Protein sequence: CASRSRGTSQPQHF.

The chain uses TRBV6-5 and TRBJ1-2; 11 nucleotides match TRBD1. The germline gives CDR1 MNHEY, CDR2 SVGAGI. The CDR3 is 14 residues long. Losses at the gene ends were 2 bases for V and 6 bases for J; bases not matched to a gene: 2. The CDR3 sequence: CASSYTGQGDGYTF. The CDR3 DNA reads TGTGCCAGCAGTTACACGGGACAGGGGGATGGCTACACCTTC.

The V gene is TRBV19, the J gene TRBJ1-1, with D possibly matching TRBD1 (5 bases). The germline V gene encodes CDR1 LNHDA and CDR2 SQIVND (reference sequence). This CDR3 region has 12 residues. Trimming left V 8 bases short and J 1 base short, with 8 bases between. The CDR3 DNA follows: TGTGCCAGTTCGCAGGGGAACACTGAAGCTTTCTTT. Translated, it gives CASSQGNTEAFF.

The chain has TRBV15 and TRBJ1-1; tentative D call: TRBD1 (5 bases). CDR3 length: 13 residues. Germline V lookup: CDR1 LNHNV, CDR2 YYDKDF (reference sequence). V lost 6 bases and J lost 1, with 9 bases in between. CDR3 sequence: CATSRQGNTEAFF. The CDR3 coding sequence is TGTGCCACCAGTAGGCAGGGGAACACTGAAGCTTTCTTT.

The rearrangement joins TRBV7-2 to TRBJ2-1; D is unresolved. CDR1 SGHTA and CDR2 FQGNSA come from the germline V gene. CDR3 length: 12 amino acids. Trimming pared 0 bases from V and 8 bases from J, leaving 5 bases between. The CDR3 sequence: CASSLAGYEQFF. In DNA form, the CDR3 reads TGTGCCAGCAGCTTAGCGGGCTATGAGCAGTTCTTC.

The V and J genes are TRBV18 and TRBJ2-1, with D possibly being TRBD2 (5 bases). The germline V gene has CDR1 KGHSH and CDR2 LQKENI. Trimming cost V 0 bases and J 4 bases, with 10 bases left between them. This CDR3 contains 15 residues. For the CDR3, the DNA is TGTGCCAGCTCACCACCGACTACCATATACAATGAGCAGTTCTTC. This gives the protein CASSPPTTIYNEQFF.

The V gene is TRBV18, the J gene TRBJ2-3, with TRBD1 matching 10 bases. After removal of 4 bases from V and 1 base from J, the junction contained 2 bases not matched to a gene. CDR1 and CDR2 from the germline V gene are KGHSH and LQKENI. The CDR3 is made up of 15 amino acids. The CDR3, as DNA: TGTGCCAGCTCACGACAGGGGGCAGGCACAGATACGCAGTATTTT. Its protein product is CASSRQGAGTDTQYF.

This clone was recorded only once. The chain joins TRBV9 to TRBJ2-3, with TRBD2 as a possible D gene (6 bases). The CDR3 consists of 14 residues. The germline gives CDR1 SGDLS, CDR2 YYNGEE. Trimming cost V 6 bases and J 0 bases, with 11 bases left between them. Here the CDR3 DNA reads TGTGCCAGCAAGGAGGGCGCCAGCACAGATACGCAGTATTTT. This codes for CASKEGASTDTQYF.

The rearrangement joins TRBV7-6 to TRBJ2-1; D remains ambiguous. Germline CDR1 reads SGHVS; CDR2 reads FNYEAQ. V lost 7 bases, J lost 3 bases, and 19 bases lay in between. The CDR3 spans 16 residues. CDR3 sequence (DNA): TGTGCCAGCACCTCTCGAGGCGGTTTACTCTACAATGAGCAGTTCTTC. Its translation is CASTSRGGLLYNEQFF.

The chain joins TRBV6-4 to TRBJ2-1; 9 nucleotides agree with TRBD2. CDR3 length: 16 amino acids. V shed 0 bases, J shed 4 bases, and the junction held 4 bases outside the gene matches. Germline loops: CDR1 MRHNA, CDR2 SNTAGT. CDR3 sequence reads: CASSDSSSGGYNEQFF. The CDR3 DNA reads TGTGCCAGCAGTGACTCGAGTAGCGGGGGATACAATGAGCAGTTCTTC.

This clone was seen a handful of times. Other DNA sequences in the same sample also yield this CDR3. The rearrangement links TRBV19 to TRBJ2-2; D is unclear. This CDR3 region has 13 residues. V dropped 3 bases and J dropped 3 bases, with 5 bases sitting between them. From germline, CDR1 is LNHDA and CDR2 SQIVND (reference sequence). CDR3 sequence reads: CASSISDTGELFF. The CDR3 DNA sequence: TGTGCCAGTAGTATTAGTGACACCGGGGAGCTGTTTTTT.

This chain uses TRBV28 with TRBJ2-2, with 7 bases identical to TRBD1. The CDR3 runs to 12 residues. Germline-derived CDR1 and CDR2 are MDHEN and SYDVKM. Losses at the gene ends were 6 bases for V and 9 bases for J; bases not matched to a gene: 4. CDR3 nucleotides: TGTGCCAGCAGCTCGACAGGGAGGGAGCTGTTTTTT. Translating it yields CASSSTGRELFF.

J is TRBJ2-3 and V is TRBV5-4; possible D gene TRBD1, 6 bases. V dropped 2 bases and J dropped 2 bases, with 12 bases sitting between them. This CDR3 is built from 15 residues. The V gene's germline CDR1 is SGHNT and CDR2 YYREEE (reference sequence). The CDR3 DNA is TGTGCCAGCAGCTTCGAGACAGGAGTCACAGATACGCAGTATTTT. Its translation: CASSFETGVTDTQYF.

The gene calls are TRBV7-9 and TRBJ2-7, with 7 nucleotides matching TRBD1. This CDR3 spans 14 amino acids. Germline V gene lookup returns CDR1 SEHNR and CDR2 FQNEAQ (reference sequence). Losses at the gene ends were 4 bases for V and 3 bases for J; bases not matched to a gene: 6. This chain's CDR3 is CASSYTGQYYEQYF. The CDR3 DNA reads as TGTGCCAGCAGCTATACGGGACAGTACTACGAGCAGTACTTC. Complete variable domain (other parts from reference TRBV7-9 and TRBJ2-7): DTGVSQNPRHKITKRGQNVTFRCDPISEHNRLYWYRQTLGQGPEFLTYFQNEAQLEKSRLLSDRFSAERPKGSFSTLEIQRTEQGDSAMYLCASSYTGQYYEQYFGPGTRLTVT.

The genes are TRBV6-4 and TRBJ2-2, with TRBD1 as a possible D gene (6 bases). Germline-derived CDR1 and CDR2 are MRHNA and SNTAGT. With 2 bases removed from V and 2 bases from J, the gap between germline ends came to 6 bases. This CDR3 is built from 14 residues. CDR3 nucleotide sequence: TGTGCCAGCAGTGACGGGACAAACACCGGGGAGCTGTTTTTT. This gives the protein CASSDGTNTGELFF.

The chain combines TRBV7-2 with TRBJ2-7, with D perhaps matching TRBD1 (5 bases). This CDR3 contains 15 residues. From germline, CDR1 is SGHTA and CDR2 FQGNSA. The V and J ends lost 5 bases and 1 base respectively, with 15 bases between them. CDR3 amino acids: CASSQRFRASYEQYF. The CDR3 nucleotides are TGTGCCAGCAGCCAGAGGTTCAGGGCATCCTACGAGCAGTACTTC.

V usage is TRBV2 and J usage is TRBJ2-1, with TRBD2 identical over 9 bases. J gave up 8 bases and V 4 bases, and 9 bases lay outside the gene matches. CDR1 is SNHLY and CDR2 is FYNNEI in the germline V gene. The CDR3 length is 15 residues. Here the CDR3 reads CASSANIGTSYEQFF. The DNA of the CDR3 is TGTGCCAGCAGTGCGAACATTGGGACTAGCTATGAGCAGTTCTTC.

The CDR3 coding sequence is TGTGCCAGCAGTGTGGGGTCCTTCTCCTACGAGCAGTACTTC. The encoded protein is CASSVGSFSYEQYF. The V call is TRBV2, the J call TRBJ2-7; unclear D gene. Germline values: CDR1 SNHLY, CDR2 FYNNEI. The CDR3 spans 14 residues. V lost 4 bases to trimming and J lost 0 bases, with 10 bases between them.

The chain recombines TRBV11-1 with TRBJ2-7; D possibly matches TRBD1 or TRBD2 (5 bases each). The CDR3 is made up of 14 amino acids. V lost 5 bases, J lost 3 bases, and 14 bases lay in between. From germline, CDR1 is SGHAT and CDR2 FQDESV (reference sequence). This CDR3 reads CASSTPGALYEQYF. The DNA for the CDR3 is TGTGCCAGCAGCACCCCCGGGGCTCTCTACGAGCAGTACTTC. Full variable domain (rest looked up from reference TRBV11-1 and TRBJ2-7): EAEVAQSPRYKITEKSQAVAFWCDPISGHATLYWYRQILGQGPELLVQFQDESVVDDSQLPKDRFSAERLKGVDSTLKIQPAELGDSAMYLCASSTPGALYEQYFGPGTRLTVT.

Note on this clone: The sample carries other DNA sequences with the same CDR3. The rearrangement uses TRBV7-2 and TRBJ1-1; 7 bases fit TRBD1. V was pared by 5 bases and J by 5 bases, with 2 bases of the junction left unmatched. CDR3 size: 12 residues. Germline CDR1 and CDR2: SGHTA and FQGNSA. This chain's CDR3 is CASSPRGTEAFF. The CDR3 DNA reads TGTGCCAGCAGCCCCAGGGGGACTGAAGCTTTCTTT. The whole variable domain, filled in from reference TRBV7-2 and TRBJ1-1, reads GAGVSQSPSNKVTEKGKDVELRCDPISGHTALYWYRQSLGQGLEFLIYFQGNSAPDKSGLPSDRFSAERTGGSVSTLTIQRTQQEDSAVYLCASSPRGTEAFFGQGTRLTVV.

The V gene is TRBV12-2, the J gene TRBJ2-1; the table assigns TRBD2, which was not confirmed against the DNA. TRBV12-2 is reported as a pseudogene. The CDR3 has 17 residues. The CDR3 nucleotides are TGTGCAAGTCGCTTAGCCCGGGGTAGCGGAAACTTAAATGAGCAGTTCTTC. Its translation: CASRLARGSGNLNEQFF.

The V and J genes are TRBV11-2 and TRBJ1-5; D gene unclear. The CDR3 is 14 residues long. The germline V gene has CDR1 SGHAT and CDR2 FQNNGV. V shed 6 bases and J shed 1 base, with 10 bases lying between them. The chain's CDR3 is CASRRIGSNQPQHF. The CDR3 nucleotides read TGTGCCAGCAGACGAATAGGGAGCAATCAGCCCCAGCATTTT. The full variable domain, rest sourced from reference TRBV11-2 and TRBJ1-5, is EAGVAQSPRYKIIEKRQSVAFWCNPISGHATLYWYQQILGQGPKLLIQFQNNGVVDDSQLPKDRFSAERLKGVDSTLKIQPAKLEDSAVYLCASRRIGSNQPQHFGDGTRLSIL.

This clone was seen a single time. The chain couples TRBV19 to TRBJ2-1; D may correspond to TRBD1 or TRBD2 (5 bases each). The V end lost 6 bases, the J end lost 7 bases, and 19 bases lay between the germline ends. The germline CDR1 and CDR2 sequences are LNHDA and SQIVND (reference sequence). This CDR3 contains 15 residues. In nucleotides, the CDR3 is TGTGCCAGTAGGGATCCGAGGGGCTCAAGAAATGAGCAGTTCTTC. Residues: CASRDPRGSRNEQFF. The whole variable domain, filled in from reference TRBV19 and TRBJ2-1, reads DGGITQSPKYLFRKEGQNVTLSCEQNLNHDAMYWYRQDPGQGLRLIYYSQIVNDFQKGDIAEGYSVSREKKESFPLTVTSAQKNPTAFYLCASRDPRGSRNEQFFGPGTRLTVL.